These 24 T cell receptor beta chains were all obtained from the same sample, sequenced in a study of blood T cells in healthy people across ages. Using a J-beta primer mix together with a sample-barcoded 5' primer, a second PCR was run for roughly 6 to 11 cycles. TCRdb re-analysed the 5' RACE reads in MiXCR, keeping a single row per CDR3 protein. In the table there are hundreds of thousands of distinct CDR3 sequences, roughly 41% of which are singletons. The sequenced sample was blood. Receptors originate from a man of 80 years or more in good health.

The V call is TRBV28, the J call TRBJ1-1, with a possible D match to TRBD1 (6 bases). CDR3 size: 13 residues. Trimming stripped 5 bases from V and 3 bases from J, with 10 bases between. In germline, CDR1 is MDHEN, CDR2 SYDVKM. This CDR3 is CASSPTGHTEAFF. The CDR3 bases are TGTGCCAGCAGTCCTACAGGGCACACTGAAGCTTTCTTT.

This rearrangement joins TRBV7-2 to TRBJ2-7; D gene unclear. V lost 4 bases, J lost 5 bases, and 12 bases lay in between. CDR3 length: 13 residues. Germline V gene sequence: CDR1 SGHTA, CDR2 FQGNSA. CDR3 protein: CASSYTMADEQYF. CDR3 bases: TGTGCCAGCAGCTACACCATGGCCGACGAGCAGTACTTC.

This clonotype turned up a few times. The chain has TRBV20-1 and TRBJ1-5; 10 nucleotides agree with TRBD1. Per germline, CDR1 DFQATT and CDR2 SNEGSKA (reference sequence). This CDR3 comprises 19 residues. V gave up 0 bases and J gave up 1 base; unmatched junction bases: 12. CDR3 region: CSARDKRTGGSGSNQPQHF. The CDR3 nucleotides read TGCAGTGCTAGAGATAAGAGGACAGGGGGTTCGGGGAGCAATCAGCCCCAGCATTTT.

This clonotype was observed at least ten times. The chain carries TRBV6-5 and TRBJ1-1; a weak D match, TRBD1 (6 bases). Trimming removed 0 bases from V and 2 bases from J, with 10 bases in between. The CDR3 totals 15 residues. Germline lookup yields CDR1 MNHEY and CDR2 SVGAGI. This CDR3 reads CASSYSGRGNTEAFF. The CDR3 region has the DNA TGTGCCAGCAGTTACTCGGGCAGGGGAAACACTGAAGCTTTCTTT.

The chain joins TRBV7-2 to TRBJ1-1; 9 positions agree with TRBD1. Looked up from germline, CDR1 is SGHTA and CDR2 is FQGNSA. The CDR3 loop spans 16 amino acids. Germline trimming cut 1 base from V and 1 base from J; bases unmatched to any gene: 4. The CDR3 protein is CASSLGVGQGNTEAFF. CDR3 nucleotides: TGTGCCAGCAGCTTAGGTGTGGGACAGGGGAACACTGAAGCTTTCTTT.

V is TRBV29-1 and J is TRBJ2-7; maybe TRBD1 (6 bases). Trimming pared 5 bases from V and 3 bases from J, leaving 11 bases between. The germline V gene encodes CDR1 SQVTM and CDR2 ANQGSEA. This CDR3 comprises 12 residues. The CDR3 bases are TGCAGCGTTCGTCCACAGGGCTACGAGCAGTACTTC. This sequence encodes CSVRPQGYEQYF.

The chain uses TRBV20-1 and TRBJ2-1, with 11 bases lining up with TRBD2. The CDR3 totals 15 residues. The V segment lost 4 bases and the J segment 5 bases; nucleotides outside the gene matches: 7. The V gene's germline CDR1 is DFQATT and CDR2 SNEGSKA (reference sequence). The CDR3 loop reads CSAIPLAGGNNEQFF. CDR3 coding DNA: TGCAGTGCTATCCCCCTAGCGGGGGGAAACAATGAGCAGTTCTTC.

This rearrangement joins TRBV11-2 to TRBJ2-1, with 10 bases that match TRBD2. This CDR3 contains 19 residues. The germline CDR1 and CDR2 sequences are SGHAT and FQNNGV. The V gene end was trimmed by 2 bases and the J gene end by 7 bases; junction bases not matched to a gene: 17. The DNA for the CDR3 is TGTGCCAGCAGCTTAAGCGGGCTGAGGTTAGCGGGGGGCGAAAATGAGCAGTTCTTC. Its translation is CASSLSGLRLAGGENEQFF.

The chain is built from TRBV6-2 or TRBV6-3 and TRBJ2-7; tentatively, D is TRBD2 (6 bases). Germline V gene sequence: CDR1 MNHEY, CDR2 SVGEGT. This CDR3 comprises 12 residues. V was pared by 7 bases and J by 6 bases, with 13 bases between. DNA of the CDR3: TGTGCCAGCAAGTCGGAGGGAGTCGAGCAGTACTTC. Translating it yields CASKSEGVEQYF.

The chain links TRBV29-1 to TRBJ2-7, with D possibly being TRBD2 (6 bases). Germline V gives CDR1 SQVTM, CDR2 ANQGSEA. This CDR3 contains 13 residues. The CDR3 DNA reads TGCAGTTTTTCGGAGGGCCTGGGTTACGAGCAGTACTTC. This encodes CSFSEGLGYEQYF.

CDR3 protein: CASSSGTGDGRNEQFF. The CDR3 nucleotides are TGCGCCAGCAGCTCCGGGACAGGGGACGGTCGGAATGAGCAGTTCTTC. The rearrangement uses TRBV10-1 and TRBJ2-1, with 10 bases matching TRBD1. The CDR3 covers 16 residues. Trimming took 6 bases from V and 7 from J; bases not matched to a gene: 12. CDR1 is WNHNN and CDR2 is SYGVQD in the germline V gene (reference sequence).

This chain links TRBV4-3 with TRBJ2-3, with D unclear. The V end lost 0 bases, the J end lost 3 bases, and 7 bases lay between the germline ends. Germline CDR1 reads LGHNA; CDR2 reads YSLEER. CDR3 length equals 14 residues. CDR3 in DNA: TGCGCCAGCAGCCAAGATGAGATTACAGATACGCAGTATTTT. Its translation is CASSQDEITDTQYF.

The J gene is TRBJ2-1, the V gene TRBV6-6, with 7 bases aligning to TRBD2. The V gene end was trimmed by 5 bases and the J gene end by 7 bases; junction bases not matched to a gene: 11. The CDR3 contains 15 residues. Looked up from germline, CDR1 is MNHNY and CDR2 is SVGAGI (reference sequence). CDR3 coding DNA: TGTGCCAGCAGTACCCCGGGAGGTAGCGGTAATGAGCAGTTCTTC. Translation gives CASSTPGGSGNEQFF.

This chain uses TRBV27 with TRBJ2-1; D possibly uses TRBD1 or TRBD2 (6 bases each). This CDR3 contains 14 residues. Germline V gene data show CDR1 as MNHEY and CDR2 as SMNVEV (reference sequence). V was clipped by 5 bases and J by 5 bases, with 13 bases between them. The DNA for the CDR3 is TGTGCCAGCAGTCCCTACAGGGAGGACAATGAGCAGTTCTTC. This sequence encodes CASSPYREDNEQFF.

The V and J genes are TRBV4-1 and TRBJ1-2; 8 bases fit TRBD1. The J segment lost 7 bases and the V segment lost 5 bases, leaving 15 bases of the junction unmatched. Germline V CDR1 and CDR2: MGHRA, YSYEKL. The length of the CDR3 is 16 residues. CDR3 residues: CASSYRGQGGSVGYTF. The CDR3 coding sequence is TGCGCCAGCAGCTACAGAGGACAGGGCGGATCTGTTGGCTACACCTTC.

The V and J genes are TRBV28 and TRBJ1-1; D is possibly TRBD1 (5 bases). CDR1 is MDHEN, CDR2 SYDVKM, per germline. This CDR3 comprises 13 residues. Between the trimmed V and J ends, which lost 6 bases and 1 base, there was a span of 9 bases. The CDR3 loop is CASRKRGNTEAFF. CDR3 nucleotides: TGTGCCAGCAGGAAGAGGGGGAACACTGAAGCTTTCTTT.

The gene calls are TRBV3-1 and TRBJ2-3, with 7 bases fitting TRBD2. V lost 3 bases, J lost 2 bases, and 2 bases stayed unmatched. There are 14 residues in the CDR3. The germline V gene encodes CDR1 LGHDT and CDR2 YNNKEL (reference sequence). The CDR3 reads CASSQGLHTDTQYF. The CDR3 DNA reads as TGTGCCAGCAGCCAGGGACTACACACAGATACGCAGTATTTT.

The chain recombines TRBV20-1 with TRBJ2-7; 11 bases agree with TRBD2. The CDR3 loop spans 11 amino acids. The germline V gene encodes CDR1 DFQATT and CDR2 SNEGSKA (reference sequence). V gave up 7 bases and J gave up 4 bases; unmatched junction bases: 0. Here the CDR3 DNA reads TGCAGTGGACTAGCGGGGTACGAGCAGTACTTC. Translation: CSGLAGYEQYF.

About this clonotype itself: A read error may account for a junction end that differs from germline. The chain has TRBV29-1 and TRBJ2-7; 8 bases are a match to TRBD1. CDR3 length equals 15 residues. Looked up from germline, CDR1 is SQVTM and CDR2 is ANQGSEA. The CDR3 DNA reads TGCAGCGCTGAAGCGCCCACAGGGGGGTTCTACGAGCAGTACTTC. Translated, it gives CSAEAPTGGFYEQYF.

This chain joins TRBV6-1 and TRBJ1-2; 7 bases match TRBD1. Germline assignment: CDR1 MNHNS and CDR2 SASEGT. This CDR3 has 14 amino acids. J lost 6 bases, V lost 8 bases, and 12 bases had no gene match. The CDR3 sequence: CASGINLGQNGYTF. The CDR3 DNA sequence: TGTGCCAGCGGAATAAACCTGGGACAGAATGGCTACACCTTC.

This clonotype was detected once. This chain joins TRBV7-3 and TRBJ2-3, with 8 bases that match TRBD1. V lost 5 bases and J lost 6; bases outside the gene matches: 13. The CDR3 runs to 16 residues. Germline V gene data show CDR1 as SGHTA and CDR2 as FQGTGA. The CDR3 coding sequence is TGTGCCAGCAGCCCGAGATCAGGGGGCGCATCGGATACGCAGTATTTT. Amino acids: CASSPRSGGASDTQYF.

The chain has TRBV4-3 and TRBJ1-2, with 7 positions matching TRBD1. This CDR3 region has 13 residues. The germline V gene encodes CDR1 LGHNA and CDR2 YSLEER. V shed 5 bases, J shed 6 bases, and the junction held 6 bases outside the gene matches. The CDR3 DNA follows: TGCGCCAGCAGCTCGACAGGGCAAGATGGCTACACCTTC. Translating gives CASSSTGQDGYTF.

This chain connects TRBV7-2 to TRBJ2-5; 10 bases are a match to TRBD2. There are 16 residues in the CDR3. V lost 4 bases to trimming and J lost 11 bases; unmatched junction nucleotides: 16. CDR1 is SGHTA, CDR2 FQGNSA, per germline. CDR3 nucleotide sequence: TGTGCCAGCAGCTCGATGATGGCACTAGCGGGGAATGAGCAGTACTTC. Translating it yields CASSSMMALAGNEQYF.

This clonotype was counted only a few times. The chain couples TRBV29-1 to TRBJ2-1; maybe TRBD1 (5 bases). This CDR3 is built from 11 residues. Germline V CDR1 and CDR2: SQVTM, ANQGSEA. The V end was cut by 2 bases, the J end by 8 bases, with 7 bases between. In DNA, the CDR3 is TGCAGCGTTGAAATAGGGGATGAGCAGTTCTTC. Its translation: CSVEIGDEQFF.